This TCR beta chain was captured in a study of cytomegalovirus exposure and HLA in healthy donors (dated by TCRdb to the late 2010s). Regarding the study in general: In an earlier analysis of several hundred of the donors, about 270 Gb of sequence data and 100 million or so unique TCR beta sequences from about 179 million T cells were reported. Both class I and class II loci were covered by HLA typing, at four-digit resolution. Besides the first cohort of hundreds of subjects, a separate validation cohort made up of some 110 different subjects was used. A later analysis re-examined previously published TCR beta repertoires from more than 600 donors and added high-resolution HLA genotyping to investigate patterns of TCR occurrence. The genetic ancestry cluster associated with self-reported Caucasian donors included approximately 85% of the roughly 400 genotyped donors. The study combined high-throughput TCR immunosequencing, statistical association of individual TCRs with disease status, and machine learning to predict cytomegalovirus infection status. Genome-wide SNP genotypes for about 65% of the roughly 670 donors were used in a later genetic analysis, which treated that subset as a discovery cohort. On average, roughly 250,000 unique TCR beta nucleotide sequences were sequenced per donor among 398 genotyped donors of the cohort, with around 19% of those sequences being non-productive. A few DR-DQ haplotypes were treated as single units for association and clustering because of strong linkage in the cohort. The study aimed to test whether signatures of past pathogen exposure could be identified by cataloging public T cell receptors. All discovery cohort repertoires had been generated on a single sequencing platform. An earlier analysis of approximately 630 of the donors applied high-throughput TCR beta sequencing to assess whether each TCR beta V gene segment acted as functional or pseudogenic. Rather than drawing on any new phenotypic data, the later analysis identified candidate immune exposures from TCR beta sequences and the way those sequences occurred across donors. Typing coverage varied by locus: about 629-630 donors for A, B, C, DRB1 and DQB1; roughly 510 for DQA1; around 610 for DPA1; around 450 for DPB1. Roughly 320 gigabases of sequencing data and around 88 million unique TCR sequences made up an early release that covered under 750 HLA-typed donors. Donor age, sex, ethnicity and CMV serostatus were compiled together with the repertoire data. The study profiled the T cell repertoires of under 700 subjects by immunosequencing and related them to cytomegalovirus serostatus.

In total, around 600 healthy bone marrow donors made up the cohort. At the time of sampling, all cohort members were nominally healthy, though unrecorded immune exposures were likely present. The donor was CMV seronegative and was included in the group of a few hundred seronegative cohort members. A peripheral blood sample was collected from each donor, and TCR beta sequencing was performed on peripheral blood mononuclear cells. Genomic DNA extraction from the blood cell samples was performed with the Qiagen DNeasy Blood Extraction Kit. On this clone: There is no known antigen for this receptor. No per-base quality is available; no much larger clone lies one base away.

The full study reports these points: In a later analysis, HLA-associated TCR beta chains were found to be more clonally expanded and to have lower generation probabilities than equally common non-associated chains. A later analysis found that TCR association rates varied across HLA loci, with DRB1 alleles showing the most associated TCRs and HLA-C alleles the fewest. In vitro tests confirmed that three of the cytomegalovirus-associated TCR beta chains recognize cytomegalovirus antigens. The sequencing pipeline was judged likely to have produced a cluster of highly shared sequence variants as a technical artifact. In the study, approximately 160 TCR beta chains were listed as associated with cytomegalovirus. A further reported finding was that TCR beta sequences accurately predicted the HLA-A and HLA-B alleles for most subjects in the first cohort. An earlier analysis of approximately 530 of the donors showed that most TCR beta V segments appeared in productive rearrangements either about 87% or about 30% of the time, which broadly matched IMGT annotations. A later genetic analysis associated a missense DCLRE1C variant with V-gene and J-gene trimming of TCR beta chains, and an independent cohort replicated the association. Most TCR sequences were observed very rarely across donors, whereas some public TCRs were present in many individuals. It was suggested by the authors that the approach could potentially be generalized to other disease states and immunological phenotypes. Correlated functional status among segregating V segments might be attributable to linkage disequilibrium, but an unknown experimental factor could not be ruled out. HLA typing was unavailable for some donors at each locus, so association tests used only the typed subset. A later analysis associated roughly 17,000 TCR beta sequences with specific HLA alleles at a false discovery rate of 0.05. The presence/absence analyses assumed that sequencing depth was roughly uniform across donors, and that assumption may not be true. A later genetic analysis reported fewer N-insertions in productive TCRs among donors in an Asian-associated ancestry cluster than the approximately 700-donor mean. The earlier analysis of about 600 of the donors excluded roughly 17 rarely observed V segments, including chromosome 9 orphons, because counts were too low. A later analysis found that most CMV-associated TCR beta chains appeared HLA-restricted, with HLA associations seemingly driven largely by CMV exposure. When HLA alleles, especially DR and DQ, strongly co-occurred, attributing TCR associations to individual alleles was difficult. The only immune exposure information available for the cohort was CMV serostatus. This cohort had only TCR beta chains sequenced, and the lack of alpha or paired-chain data limited which features could be detected. Some IMGT-functional V segments, including TRBV6-2 and TRBV6-3, could not be distinguished by the 87-base-pair reads and were therefore excluded. A later analysis reported that several top co-occurrence clusters appeared linked to parvovirus B19, influenza, CMV and Epstein-Barr virus. In both the original and validation cohorts, the classifier was reported to diagnose cytomegalovirus status with high specificity and sensitivity.

Library prep was done by the immunoSEQ multiplex PCR assay. The multiplex PCR relied on a mix of 60 forward primers for TCR Vbeta segments and 13 reverse primers for TCR Jbeta segments. The CDR3 region of rearranged TCR beta genes was amplified from genomic DNA with a multiplex PCR assay. On the Illumina HiSeq System, the amplified TCR beta libraries were sequenced as 87-base-pair reads. From the authors' description of their analysis: Across the roughly 670 repertoires, a later analysis counted some 81 million unique TCR beta chains, approximately 12 million of which were shared by at least two donors. To remove PCR and sequencing errors, raw reads were error-corrected and collapsed into unique sequences using a nearest-neighbor algorithm that merged closely related sequences. To assign V, D and J gene segments, CDR3 sequences were aligned to IMGT reference sequences. For a sequence to be retained, a match of at least six nucleotides to both a V gene segment and a J gene segment was required. Rearrangements were called productive when the CDR3 lacked stop codons and stayed in frame with V and J; all others were non-productive. CDR3 was defined by IMGT convention, running from the second conserved V-encoded cysteine to the conserved J-encoded phenylalanine. Sequences without an unambiguous match to a single V gene segment were excluded from the earlier analysis of several hundred of the donors. In an earlier analysis of approximately 610 of the donors, V segments were called functional above 56.7% productive rearrangements and were called segregating when the between-donor standard deviation exceeded 5%. A statistical classification framework was developed to diagnose cytomegalovirus status using the catalog of TCR beta chain sequences. A later analysis assigned V and J genes by comparing TCR nucleotide sequences with IMGT/GENE-DB human TR gene sequences. In a later analysis, CDR3 sequences and most-parsimonious VDJ recombination scenarios were assigned using the TCRdist pipeline. In a later analysis, each TCR beta chain was defined by its CDR3 amino acid sequence together with its V-gene family, and reads without a unique V-gene family were excluded. In a later analysis, around 650 highly shared, low-generation-probability nucleotide sequences were removed to address suspected cross-contamination and a sequencing artifact. For each public chain, a later analysis derived a clonal expansion index from normalized ranks of inferred template counts within each repertoire. A later analysis computed generation probabilities with a VDJ recombination model fitted to out-of-frame rearrangements, and checked the results against IGoR. Hypergeometric tests were used in a later analysis to score TCR-TCR, TCR-HLA and TCR-CMV co-occurrence, with a repertoire-size bias correction applied to the TCR pairs. A later analysis estimated false discovery rates by permuting HLA or CMV assignments 20 times. In a later analysis, co-occurring TCRs were grouped using DBSCAN, and TCRdist sequence similarity was added for clustering within HLA-allele-positive subsets. Repertoires with fewer than 30,000 or more than 120,000 public chains, plus five repertoires with anomalous nucleotide sharing, were excluded from co-occurrence clustering. The table was pulled from immuneACCESS by TCRdb, which kept in-frame rearrangements only. Such tables lose some clones; where checked, under half of the loss comes from unresolved V genes, and the rest has no known cause. V and J calls and clone size are those listed in that table; D and trimming were worked out from the DNA. The sample table lists 120,000 to 150,000 clones, over 75% of them with a count of one. The ten largest clones add up to 1.2% of the sample.

For CDR1 and CDR2, the germline V gene lists MNHEY and SVGAGI. The CDR3 covers 14 residues, taking in both the cysteine and the phenylalanine. Of the read, only the CDR3 DNA is kept; its 42 bases are in frame from base 1. The V end gives up 6 bases and the J end 2 bases, leaving 6 bases in the junction not matched to a gene. Sample: PBMCs. The sequence joins TRBV6-5 to TRBJ2-7; TRBD1 fits 8 bases in the junction. The source of this sequence is a female donor in good health and CMV-seronegative. The CDR3 region reads CASRPRTGPYEQYF. The DNA sequence follows: TGTGCCAGCAGACCCCGGACAGGGCCCTACGAGCAGTACTTC.